This T cell receptor (beta chain) came from a study of OX40 agonist ivuxolimab in advanced cancers. Findings and limits, study-wide: There was clonal expansion of CD4+ and CD8+ blood T cells by week 6 at 0.1 to 3.0 mg/kg.

The timepoints at which blood was sampled were baseline, cycle 4 day 1, and cycle 7 day 1. This clone was seen once. The antigen remains unidentified. Data came from immunoSEQ multiplex PCR; TCRdb stores just in-frame clones and leaves some out. The sample consists of about 73,000 clones, over 75% of them appearing once. The CDR3 length is 14 residues. Trimming removed 4 bases from V and 6 bases from J; junction bases left unmatched: 5. Germline assignment: CDR1 MNHNS and CDR2 SASEGT. This rearrangement joins TRBV6-1 to TRBJ2-2, with 7 nucleotides matching TRBD1. The source of this sequence is an adult with an advanced solid tumor such as melanoma, head and neck, liver or kidney cancer. The sequencing used CD4+ or CD8+ T cells sorted from blood, collected in a trial of the OX40 agonist ivuxolimab. This chain's CDR3 is CASSVDRASGELFF. The DNA for the CDR3 is TGTGCCAGCAGTGTTGACAGGGCATCCGGGGAGCTGTTTTTT.